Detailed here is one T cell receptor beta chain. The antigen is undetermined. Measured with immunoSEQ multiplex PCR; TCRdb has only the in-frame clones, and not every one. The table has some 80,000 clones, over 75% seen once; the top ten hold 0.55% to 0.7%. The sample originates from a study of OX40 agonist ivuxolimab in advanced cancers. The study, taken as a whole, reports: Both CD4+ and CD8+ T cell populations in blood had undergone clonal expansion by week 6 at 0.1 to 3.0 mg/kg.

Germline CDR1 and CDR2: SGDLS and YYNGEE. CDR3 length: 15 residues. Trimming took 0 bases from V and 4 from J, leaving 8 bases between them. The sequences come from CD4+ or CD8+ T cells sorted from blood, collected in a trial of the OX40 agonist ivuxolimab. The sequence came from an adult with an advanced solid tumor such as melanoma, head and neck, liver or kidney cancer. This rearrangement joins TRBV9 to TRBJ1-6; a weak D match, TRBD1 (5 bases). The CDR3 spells CASSVGTLYNSPLHF. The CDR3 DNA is TGTGCCAGCAGCGTAGGGACACTTTATAATTCACCCCTCCACTTT.